The rows below give T cell receptor beta chains drawn from one sample of a study of CD8+ T cells in alopecia areata. Only in-frame clones appear in the TCRdb table, and some are missing; sequencing was by immunoSEQ multiplex PCR. In the table there are around 150,000 clones, more than 55% of which are singletons. What was sequenced was CD8+ T cells sorted from blood. These receptors originate from a human donor in good health. The CDR3 runs from the conserved cysteine through the conserved F or W.

TRBV20-1	TRBJ1-1	CSALDGEAFF
TRBV29-1	TRBJ2-7	CSVEVPSTYEQYF
TRBV29-1	TRBJ2-7	CSVAGSRGLYEQYF
TRBV29-1	TRBJ1-2	CSVEGRTYGYTF
TRBV7-9	TRBJ2-7	CASSPSGASYEQYF
TRBV29-1	TRBJ2-7	CSVERERYEQYF
TRBV11-3	TRBJ2-3	CASSPRDTDTQYF
TRBV5-1	TRBJ2-1	CASSSTTSGRWSYNEQFF
TRBV5-1	TRBJ2-1	CASSADRVNEQFF
TRBV15	TRBJ2-7	CATSREASGSGEQYF
TRBV5-6	TRBJ2-7	CASSLSVNEQYF
TRBV20-1	TRBJ1-1	CSASGQGTFF
TRBV27	TRBJ2-2	CASSLVGLGAGELFF
TRBV4-1	TRBJ2-5	CASSPRQGEGETQYF
TRBV2	TRBJ2-1	CASSTGRLSSYNEQFF
TRBV5-1	TRBJ2-6	CASSTRASGSYPSGANVLTF